Given below is one T cell receptor beta chain in context. Antigen specificity is unknown. Treatment of the sample: oral pan-JAK inhibitor, 5-10 mg twice daily. Alopecia areata patients provided lesional scalp punch biopsies and peripheral blood. CDR1 and CDR2 (germline): MGHRA, YSYEKL. CDR3 length: 13 amino acids. Trimming left V 1 base short and J 3 bases short, with 7 bases between. This record comes from a study of CD8+ T cells in alopecia areata. The wider study: Treatment comprised oral tofacitinib, 5 to 10 mg twice daily, in treated patients. General study points: Tofacitinib delivered significant drops in scalp clonality and in expanded CD8+ clones among the top 100. The study found that many expanded lesional clones persisted in scalp and blood during tofacitinib.

Investigators isolated RNA and reverse transcribed it into cDNA to act as the sequencing template. TCRdb keeps only in-frame clones here, not all; method: immunoSEQ multiplex PCR. This sample has roughly 210,000 clones, with approximately 45% found just once. The starting material was CD4+ T cells sorted from blood, obtained at approximately week 37, from a patient treated with tofacitinib. This chain uses TRBV4-1 with TRBJ2-7; D unclear. The clonotype originates from a human donor with alopecia areata. CDR3 region: CASSQAPDYEQYF. DNA of the CDR3: TGCGCCAGCAGCCAAGCCCCGGACTACGAGCAGTACTTC.